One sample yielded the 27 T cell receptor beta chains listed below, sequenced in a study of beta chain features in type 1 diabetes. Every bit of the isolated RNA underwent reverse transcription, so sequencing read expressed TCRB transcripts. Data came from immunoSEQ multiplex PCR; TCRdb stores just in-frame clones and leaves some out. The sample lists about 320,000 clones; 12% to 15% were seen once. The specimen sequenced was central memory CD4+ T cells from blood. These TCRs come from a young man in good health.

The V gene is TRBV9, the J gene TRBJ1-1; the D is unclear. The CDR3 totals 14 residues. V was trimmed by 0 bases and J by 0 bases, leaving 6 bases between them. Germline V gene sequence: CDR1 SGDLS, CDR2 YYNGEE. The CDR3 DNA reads TGTGCCAGCAGCGTAGCTCGGGTGAACACTGAAGCTTTCTTT. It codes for CASSVARVNTEAFF.

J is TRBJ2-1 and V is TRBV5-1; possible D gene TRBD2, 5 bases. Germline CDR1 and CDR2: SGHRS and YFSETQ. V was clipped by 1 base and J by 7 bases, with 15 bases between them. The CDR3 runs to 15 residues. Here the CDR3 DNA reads TGCGCCAGCAGCTTGTCCCGGGTAGGGAGTAATGAGCAGTTCTTC. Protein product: CASSLSRVGSNEQFF.

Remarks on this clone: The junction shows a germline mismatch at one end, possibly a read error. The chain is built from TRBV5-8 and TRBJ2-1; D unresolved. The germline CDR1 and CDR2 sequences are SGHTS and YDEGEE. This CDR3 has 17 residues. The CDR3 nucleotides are TGCGCCAGCAGCCAAGCTTCTCGTTCCCACAGTGGTATTGAGCAGTTCTTC. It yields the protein CASSQASRSHSGIEQFF.

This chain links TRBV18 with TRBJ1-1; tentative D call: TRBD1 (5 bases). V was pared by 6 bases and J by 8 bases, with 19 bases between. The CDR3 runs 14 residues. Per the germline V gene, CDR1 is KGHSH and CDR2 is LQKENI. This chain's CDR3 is CASSLLERRGEAFF. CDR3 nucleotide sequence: TGTGCCAGCTCGCTTCTCGAACGGAGGGGCGAAGCTTTCTTT.

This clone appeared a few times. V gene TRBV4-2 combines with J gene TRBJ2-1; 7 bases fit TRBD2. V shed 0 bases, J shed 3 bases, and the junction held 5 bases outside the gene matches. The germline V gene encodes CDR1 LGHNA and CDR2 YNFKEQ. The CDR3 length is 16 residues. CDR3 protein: CASSQDLRGDYNEQFF. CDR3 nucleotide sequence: TGTGCCAGCAGCCAAGATCTTCGGGGGGACTACAATGAGCAGTTCTTC.

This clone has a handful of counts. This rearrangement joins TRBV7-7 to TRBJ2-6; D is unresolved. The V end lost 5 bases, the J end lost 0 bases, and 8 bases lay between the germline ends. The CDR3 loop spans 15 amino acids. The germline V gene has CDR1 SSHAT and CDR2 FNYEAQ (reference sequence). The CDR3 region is CASSIKLSGANVLTF. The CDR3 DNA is TGTGCCAGCAGCATCAAACTCTCTGGGGCCAACGTCCTGACTTTC.

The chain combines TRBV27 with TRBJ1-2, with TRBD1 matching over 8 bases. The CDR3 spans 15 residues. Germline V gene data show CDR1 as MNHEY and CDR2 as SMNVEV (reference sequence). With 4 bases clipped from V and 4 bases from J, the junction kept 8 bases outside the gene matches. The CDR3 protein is CASSSQGEEGYGYTF. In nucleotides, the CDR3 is TGTGCCAGCAGTTCACAGGGGGAGGAAGGCTATGGCTACACCTTC.

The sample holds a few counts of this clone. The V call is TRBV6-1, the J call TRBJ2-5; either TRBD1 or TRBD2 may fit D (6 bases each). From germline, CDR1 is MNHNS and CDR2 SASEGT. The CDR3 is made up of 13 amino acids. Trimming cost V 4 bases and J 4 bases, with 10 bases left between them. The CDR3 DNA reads TGTGCCAGCAGTGGAGGGGGGATAGAGACCCAGTACTTC. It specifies CASSGGGIETQYF.

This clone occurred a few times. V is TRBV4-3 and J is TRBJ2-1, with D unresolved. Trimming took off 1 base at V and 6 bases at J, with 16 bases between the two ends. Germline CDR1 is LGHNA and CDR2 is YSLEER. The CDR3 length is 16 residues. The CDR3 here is CASSQGAAGPPNEQFF. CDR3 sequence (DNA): TGCGCCAGCAGCCAAGGCGCCGCCGGACCGCCCAATGAGCAGTTCTTC.

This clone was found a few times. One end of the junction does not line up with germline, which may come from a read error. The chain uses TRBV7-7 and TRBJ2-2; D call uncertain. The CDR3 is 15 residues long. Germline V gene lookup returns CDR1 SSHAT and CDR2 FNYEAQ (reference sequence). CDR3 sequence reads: CASSSQPVLGGELFF. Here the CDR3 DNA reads TGTGCTAGCAGCTCACAACCCGTTTTGGGCGGGGAGCTGTTTTTT.

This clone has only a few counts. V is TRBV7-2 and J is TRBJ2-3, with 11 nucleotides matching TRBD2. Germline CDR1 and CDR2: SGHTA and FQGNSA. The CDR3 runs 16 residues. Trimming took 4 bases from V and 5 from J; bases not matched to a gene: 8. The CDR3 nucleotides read TGTGCCAGCAGCTCCCGCTTAGCGGGAGGGAAAGATACGCAGTATTTT. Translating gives CASSSRLAGGKDTQYF. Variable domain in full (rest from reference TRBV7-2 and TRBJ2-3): GAGVSQSPSNKVTEKGKDVELRCDPISGHTALYWYRQSLGQGLEFLIYFQGNSAPDKSGLPSDRFSAERTGGSVSTLTIQRTQQEDSAVYLCASSSRLAGGKDTQYFGPGTRLTVL.

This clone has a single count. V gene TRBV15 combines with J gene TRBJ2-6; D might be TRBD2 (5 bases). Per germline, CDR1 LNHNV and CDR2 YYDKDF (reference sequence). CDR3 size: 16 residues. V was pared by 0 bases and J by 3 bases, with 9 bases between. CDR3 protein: CATSRDPGIGANVLTF. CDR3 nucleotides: TGTGCCACCAGCAGAGATCCGGGGATTGGGGCCAACGTCCTGACTTTC.

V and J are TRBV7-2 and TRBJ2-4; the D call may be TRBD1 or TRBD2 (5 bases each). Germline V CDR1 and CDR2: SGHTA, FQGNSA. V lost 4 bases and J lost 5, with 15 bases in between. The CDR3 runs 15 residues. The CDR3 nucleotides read TGTGCCAGCAGCTCGCCGGGGCAGGGAGAAAACATTCAGTACTTC. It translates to CASSSPGQGENIQYF.

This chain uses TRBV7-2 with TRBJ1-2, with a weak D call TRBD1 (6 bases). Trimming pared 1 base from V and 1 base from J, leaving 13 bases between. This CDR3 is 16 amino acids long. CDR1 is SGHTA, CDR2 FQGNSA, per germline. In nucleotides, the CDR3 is TGTGCCAGCAGCTTAGTGGAGGACAGATATAACTATGGCTACACCTTC. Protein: CASSLVEDRYNYGYTF.

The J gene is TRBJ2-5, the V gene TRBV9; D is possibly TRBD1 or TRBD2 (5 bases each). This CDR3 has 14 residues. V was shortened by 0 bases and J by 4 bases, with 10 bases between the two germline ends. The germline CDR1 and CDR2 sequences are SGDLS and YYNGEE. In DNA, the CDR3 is TGTGCCAGCAGCGTAGGAGGGGAAAGAGAGACCCAGTACTTC. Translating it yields CASSVGGERETQYF.

The CDR3 DNA follows: TGCGCCAGCAGCTTGGATCAGGTCCCCTTATTGCAGTATTTT. Translating it yields CASSLDQVPLLQYF. The rearrangement uses TRBV5-1 and TRBJ2-3; D ambiguous. The CDR3 is 14 residues long. Between the trimmed V and J ends, which lost 0 bases and 11 bases, there was a span of 16 bases. Germline V CDR1 and CDR2: SGHRS, YFSETQ.

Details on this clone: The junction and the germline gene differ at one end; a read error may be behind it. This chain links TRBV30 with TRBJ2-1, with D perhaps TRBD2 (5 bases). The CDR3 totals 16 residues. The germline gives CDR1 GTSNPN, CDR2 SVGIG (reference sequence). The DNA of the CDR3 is TGTGCCTTGAGTAGTGGTTTTAGGACTGGGCTCGGGGAGCAGTTCTTC. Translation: CALSSGFRTGLGEQFF.

CDR3 bases: TGTGCCAGCACTCCGCAGGGAGGACCTGATACGCAGTATTTT. As protein: CASTPQGGPDTQYF. The chain carries TRBV2 and TRBJ2-3; D perhaps matches TRBD2 (6 bases). The CDR3 runs to 14 residues. Trimming shortened V by 7 bases and J by 6 bases, and 17 bases separated the two germline ends. Germline CDR1 SNHLY, CDR2 FYNNEI.

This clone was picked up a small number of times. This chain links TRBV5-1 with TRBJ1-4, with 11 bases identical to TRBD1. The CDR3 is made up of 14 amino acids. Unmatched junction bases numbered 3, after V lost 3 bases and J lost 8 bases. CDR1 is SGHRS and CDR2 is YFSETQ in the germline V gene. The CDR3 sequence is CASSSGQGEEKLFF. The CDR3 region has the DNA TGCGCCAGCAGCTCGGGACAGGGGGAGGAAAAACTGTTTTTT.

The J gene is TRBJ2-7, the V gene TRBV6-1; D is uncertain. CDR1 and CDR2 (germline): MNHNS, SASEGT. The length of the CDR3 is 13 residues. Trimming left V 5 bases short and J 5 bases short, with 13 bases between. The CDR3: CASSSLLSDEQYF. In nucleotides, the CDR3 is TGTGCCAGCAGTTCCCTACTTTCGGACGAGCAGTACTTC.

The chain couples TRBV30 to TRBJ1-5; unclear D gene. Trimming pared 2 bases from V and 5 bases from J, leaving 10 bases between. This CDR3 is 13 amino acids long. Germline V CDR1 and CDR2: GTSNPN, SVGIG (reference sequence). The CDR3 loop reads CAWSLALDQPQHF. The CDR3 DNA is TGTGCCTGGAGTTTGGCATTAGATCAGCCCCAGCATTTT.

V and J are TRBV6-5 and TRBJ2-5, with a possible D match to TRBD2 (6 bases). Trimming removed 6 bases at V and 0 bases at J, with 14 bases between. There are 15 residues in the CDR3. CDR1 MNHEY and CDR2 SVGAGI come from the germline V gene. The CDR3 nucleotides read TGTGCCAGCAGACACTCAAGCGGGTACCAAGAGACCCAGTACTTC. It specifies CASRHSSGYQETQYF.

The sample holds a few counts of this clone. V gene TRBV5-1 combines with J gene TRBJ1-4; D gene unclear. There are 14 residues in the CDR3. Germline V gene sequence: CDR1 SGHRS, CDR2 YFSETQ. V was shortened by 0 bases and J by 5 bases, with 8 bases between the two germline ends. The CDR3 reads CASSLGRRNEKLFF. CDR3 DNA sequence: TGCGCCAGCAGCTTGGGCAGAAGAAATGAAAAACTGTTTTTT.

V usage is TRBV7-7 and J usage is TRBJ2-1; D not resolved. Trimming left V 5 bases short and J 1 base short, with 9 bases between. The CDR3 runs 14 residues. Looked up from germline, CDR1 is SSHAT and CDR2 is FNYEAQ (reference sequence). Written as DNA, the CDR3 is TGTGCCAGCAGCCCACTCGATTCCTACAATGAGCAGTTCTTC. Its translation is CASSPLDSYNEQFF.

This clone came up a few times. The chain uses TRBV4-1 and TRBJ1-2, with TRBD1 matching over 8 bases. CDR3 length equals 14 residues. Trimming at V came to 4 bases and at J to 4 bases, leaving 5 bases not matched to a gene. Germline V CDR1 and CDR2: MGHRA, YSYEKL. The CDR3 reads CASSRRDRSYGYTF. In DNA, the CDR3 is TGCGCCAGCAGCCGAAGGGACAGGAGCTATGGCTACACCTTC.

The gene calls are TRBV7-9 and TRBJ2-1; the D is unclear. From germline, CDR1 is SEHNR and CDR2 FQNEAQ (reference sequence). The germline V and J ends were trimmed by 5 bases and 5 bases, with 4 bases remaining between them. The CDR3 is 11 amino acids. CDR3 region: CASSKNNEQFF. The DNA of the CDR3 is TGTGCCAGCAGCAAAAACAATGAGCAGTTCTTC.

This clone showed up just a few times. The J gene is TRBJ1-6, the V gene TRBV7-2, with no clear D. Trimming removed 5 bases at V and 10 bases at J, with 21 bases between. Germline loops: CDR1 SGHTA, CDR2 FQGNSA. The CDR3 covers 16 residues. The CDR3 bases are TGTGCCAGCAGCCACTTCAGGCTTGGGGTTCAGTCACCCCTCCACTTT. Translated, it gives CASSHFRLGVQSPLHF.